These 25 T cell receptor beta chains share one sample of origin, sequenced in a study of T cell responses to AZD1222 COVID-19 vaccine. The protocol was immunoSEQ multiplex PCR, while the TCRdb copy is restricted to in-frame clones and leaves out a portion. The table lists 100,000 to 150,000 clones, around 90% of them singletons. Sequenced material: peripheral blood, taken 28 days after the second AZD1222 dose. The receptor set was obtained from an adult who received the AZD1222 COVID-19 vaccine.

V gene TRBV28 combines with J gene TRBJ2-7, with 8 nucleotides matching TRBD2. The CDR3 length is 14 residues. Germline V CDR1 and CDR2: MDHEN, SYDVKM. The CDR3 spells CAIQSSGSLLEQYF. The CDR3 DNA sequence: TGTGCGATTCAGTCCAGCGGGAGCCTCCTGGAGCAGTACTTC.

Worth noting for this clone: The junction departs from germline at one end; a sequencing error may be responsible. This chain joins TRBV3-1 (or the pseudogene TRBV3-2) and TRBJ2-7; 7 positions match TRBD2. The CDR3 length is 11 residues. From germline, CDR1 is LGHDT and CDR2 YNNKEL (reference sequence). CDR3 amino acids: CASSSAGLPIF. The CDR3 DNA is TGTGCCAGCAGCTCAGCGGGACTCCCTATCTTC.

The chain combines TRBV5-1 with TRBJ1-2, with D tentatively TRBD1 (5 bases). The germline CDR1 and CDR2 sequences are SGHRS and YFSETQ. The CDR3 contains 15 residues. V was trimmed by 1 base and J by 5 bases, leaving 15 bases between them. The CDR3 DNA reads TGCGCCAGCAGCTTGACCCCCGGGACGGATTATGGCTACACCTTC. Amino acid sequence: CASSLTPGTDYGYTF.

The sample holds one count of this clone. This sequence joins TRBV19 and TRBJ1-2; a weak D match, TRBD1 (6 bases). The CDR3 covers 16 residues. CDR1 is LNHDA and CDR2 is SQIVND in the germline V gene (reference sequence). V was cut by 5 bases and J by 1 base, with 17 bases left in between. This CDR3 is CASSRRADRSNYGYTF. CDR3 nucleotide sequence: TGTGCCAGTAGTCGGCGGGCCGACAGGAGTAACTATGGCTACACCTTC. The whole variable domain, filled in from reference TRBV19 and TRBJ1-2, reads DGGITQSPKYLFRKEGQNVTLSCEQNLNHDAMYWYRQDPGQGLRLIYYSQIVNDFQKGDIAEGYSVSREKKESFPLTVTSAQKNPTAFYLCASSRRADRSNYGYTFGSGTRLTVV.

The J gene is TRBJ2-3, the V gene TRBV27, with a possible D match to TRBD1 (5 bases). The V end was cut by 6 bases, the J end by 2 bases, with 18 bases between. Per germline, CDR1 MNHEY and CDR2 SMNVEV (reference sequence). The CDR3 runs to 16 residues. CDR3 nucleotides: TGTGCCAGCAGCAACCGACAGATCATACCCACAGATACGCAGTATTTT. Translated: CASSNRQIIPTDTQYF.

The gene calls are TRBV24-1 and TRBJ2-1; TRBD1 matches at 8 bases. Losses at the gene ends were 4 bases for V and 8 bases for J; bases not matched to a gene: 9. Germline lookup yields CDR1 KGHDR and CDR2 SFDVKD. There are 15 residues in the CDR3. The CDR3 DNA sequence: TGTGCCACCAGTGACGTTACAGGGGGTCGAGATGAGCAGTTCTTC. This encodes CATSDVTGGRDEQFF.

The V call is TRBV18, the J call TRBJ1-1, with a possible D match to TRBD1 (6 bases). This CDR3 has 14 amino acids. The germline V and J ends were trimmed by 6 bases and 5 bases, with 16 bases remaining between them. Per the germline V gene, CDR1 is KGHSH and CDR2 is LQKENI. CDR3 nucleotides: TGTGCCAGCTCTCAAGCAGGGGTCAGGACTGAAGCTTTCTTT. It encodes CASSQAGVRTEAFF.

This sequence joins TRBV14 and TRBJ1-1; no clear D. Germline CDR1 is SGHDN and CDR2 is FVKESK. With 2 bases removed from V and 7 bases from J, the gap between germline ends came to 11 bases. The CDR3 has 13 residues. The CDR3 is CASSQWSGSEAFF. The CDR3, as DNA: TGTGCCAGCAGCCAATGGAGTGGCAGTGAAGCTTTCTTT.

The chain employs TRBV27 and TRBJ1-5; a possible D gene is TRBD1 (6 bases). Germline CDR1 is MNHEY and CDR2 is SMNVEV (reference sequence). V was clipped by 1 base and J by 9 bases, with 22 bases between them. The CDR3 covers 17 residues. The CDR3 loop reads CASSLFPPPTGARPQHF. CDR3 DNA sequence: TGTGCCAGCAGTTTATTTCCACCTCCGACGGGGGCGAGGCCCCAGCATTTT.

This rearrangement joins TRBV5-6 to TRBJ1-1; no definite D call. This CDR3 is 16 amino acids long. The ends were cut back, 0 bases at V and 6 bases at J, with 18 bases in the middle. Germline assignment: CDR1 SGHDT and CDR2 YYEEEE. This chain's CDR3 is CASSLAPGPVKAEAFF. The CDR3 DNA follows: TGTGCCAGCAGCTTGGCCCCTGGACCGGTGAAGGCTGAAGCTTTCTTT.

The chain joins TRBV28 to TRBJ1-1; D possibly corresponds to TRBD1 (5 bases). The V end lost 3 bases, the J end lost 1 base, and 12 bases lay between the germline ends. The CDR3 contains 15 residues. Germline CDR1 reads MDHEN; CDR2 reads SYDVKM. CDR3 sequence: CASSFGNRRNTEAFF. Here the CDR3 DNA reads TGTGCCAGCAGTTTTGGGAACAGGAGGAACACTGAAGCTTTCTTT.

The chain has TRBV28 and TRBJ1-5; 8 bases fit TRBD1. The CDR3 covers 15 residues. Germline CDR1 and CDR2: MDHEN and SYDVKM. The V and J ends lost 2 bases and 4 bases, in that order; junction bases with no gene match: 4. The CDR3 loop is CASSLLQGANQPQHF. For the CDR3, the DNA is TGTGCCAGCAGTTTACTCCAGGGGGCTAATCAGCCCCAGCATTTT.

The rearrangement joins TRBV14 to TRBJ1-3, with TRBD1 identical over 7 bases. The CDR3 consists of 15 residues. The germline V gene encodes CDR1 SGHDN and CDR2 FVKESK. Trimming took 2 bases from V and 4 from J; bases not matched to a gene: 5. CDR3 residues: CASSQRQGSGNTIYF. The CDR3 region has the DNA TGTGCCAGCAGCCAACGACAGGGTTCGGGAAACACCATATATTTT. The variable domain in full, with the rest retrieved from reference TRBV14 and TRBJ1-3, is EAGVTQFPSHSVIEKGQTVTLRCDPISGHDNLYWYRRVMGKEIKFLLHFVKESKQDESGMPNNRFLAERTGGTYSTLKVQPAELEDSGVYFCASSQRQGSGNTIYFGEGSWLTVV.

This clone appeared a single time. The chain links TRBV11-1 to TRBJ1-1; D is perhaps TRBD1 (6 bases). Per the germline V gene, CDR1 is SGHAT and CDR2 is FQDESV (reference sequence). V gave up 2 bases and J gave up 1 base, with 11 bases separating them. The CDR3 sequence is 15 residues long. The CDR3 DNA sequence: TGTGCCAGCAGCTTATTTGAGGGGGGGAACACTGAAGCTTTCTTT. Translation: CASSLFEGGNTEAFF.

V usage is TRBV7-6 and J usage is TRBJ2-5; 9 bases line up with TRBD2. Germline assignment: CDR1 SGHVS and CDR2 FNYEAQ. CDR3 length: 15 residues. V gave up 1 base and J gave up 4 bases; unmatched junction bases: 4. Here the CDR3 DNA reads TGTGCCAGCAGCTTAGTTCGGCGGGGGGGAGAGACCCAGTACTTC. It translates to CASSLVRRGGETQYF.

Note on this clone: The junction departs from germline at one end; a sequencing error may be responsible. The chain couples TRBV7-7 to TRBJ2-5; 9 nucleotides line up with TRBD1. This CDR3 comprises 16 residues. Germline CDR1 SSHAT, CDR2 FNYEAQ (reference sequence). DNA of the CDR3: TGTGCTAGCAGCGCTACCGGGACAGGGTTCCAAGAGACCCAGTACTTC. Translated, it gives CASSATGTGFQETQYF.

The V and J genes are TRBV18 and TRBJ2-6; D unclear. Germline V gives CDR1 KGHSH, CDR2 LQKENI. V dropped 3 bases and J dropped 4 bases, with 13 bases sitting between them. The CDR3 extends over 16 amino acids. CDR3 DNA sequence: TGTGCCAGCTCACCGGGTGGGGTATCCGGGGCCAACGTCCTGACTTTC. Amino acids: CASSPGGVSGANVLTF.

This clone was seen a handful of times. The V gene is TRBV5-4, the J gene TRBJ2-4; D assignment may be TRBD1 or TRBD2 (5 bases each). Germline CDR1 SGHNT, CDR2 YYREEE (reference sequence). CDR3 length: 17 residues. V dropped 1 base and J dropped 1 base, with 15 bases sitting between them. CDR3 residues: CASSLPGARVAKNIQYF. The DNA for the CDR3 is TGTGCCAGCAGCTTGCCCGGGGCTCGGGTCGCCAAAAACATTCAGTACTTC.

J is TRBJ1-6 and V is TRBV30; weak D call: TRBD1 (5 bases). V lost 0 bases, J lost 5 bases, and 11 bases lay in between. This CDR3 region has 15 residues. Germline loops: CDR1 GTSNPN, CDR2 SVGIG (reference sequence). The CDR3 region has the DNA TGTGCCTGGAGTGTCTCCGGGACGGATAATTCACCCCTCCACTTT. As protein: CAWSVSGTDNSPLHF.

V is TRBV3-1 (or the pseudogene TRBV3-2) and J is TRBJ1-1, with D unclear. Germline lookup yields CDR1 LGHDT and CDR2 YNNKEL (reference sequence). V lost 1 base to trimming and J lost 5 bases, with 5 bases between them. The CDR3 consists of 12 residues. The CDR3 sequence: CASSQVRTEAFF. Written as DNA, the CDR3 is TGTGCCAGCAGCCAAGTCCGGACTGAAGCTTTCTTT.

The rearrangement joins TRBV5-1 to TRBJ2-5; D remains ambiguous. The germline V and J ends were trimmed by 0 bases and 2 bases, with 5 bases remaining between them. The CDR3 spans 13 residues. CDR1 SGHRS and CDR2 YFSETQ come from the germline V gene. CDR3 loop: CASSLGPQETQYF. CDR3 nucleotide sequence: TGCGCCAGCAGCTTGGGACCGCAAGAGACCCAGTACTTC.

V and J are TRBV6-2 or TRBV6-3 and TRBJ1-2; a possible D gene is TRBD1 (5 bases). The CDR3 is made up of 15 amino acids. Trimming took off 4 bases at V and 2 bases at J, with 14 bases between the two ends. The germline V gene has CDR1 MNHEY and CDR2 SVGEGT. The chain's CDR3 is CASSSLPRGNYGYTF. The CDR3 DNA reads TGTGCCAGCAGTTCCCTCCCCCGGGGGAACTATGGCTACACCTTC.

V and J are TRBV10-2 and TRBJ2-5; no clear D gene. The CDR3 length is 10 residues. CDR1 WSHSY and CDR2 SAAADI come from the germline V gene. Deletions cut 4 bases from V and 5 bases from J, with 2 bases between. This chain's CDR3 is CASSAETQYF. CDR3 nucleotides: TGCGCCAGCAGTGCCGAGACCCAGTACTTC.

This sequence joins TRBV6-2 or TRBV6-3 and TRBJ2-1, with D unclear. This CDR3 is built from 13 residues. CDR1 MNHEY and CDR2 SVGEGT come from the germline V gene. V was clipped by 7 bases and J by 8 bases, with 15 bases between them. The CDR3 nucleotides read TGTGCCAGCACCCCCCGGAGATCCCATGAGCAGTTCTTC. It is translated as CASTPRRSHEQFF.

The chain has TRBV5-6 and TRBJ1-5, with D hard to call. CDR1 is SGHDT and CDR2 is YYEEEE in the germline V gene. This CDR3 has 12 amino acids. V lost 1 base and J 6 bases, leaving 5 bases between the germline ends. The DNA of the CDR3 is TGTGCCAGCAGCTTGACGTCTCAGCCCCAGCATTTT. Its translation: CASSLTSQPQHF.